The T cell receptor beta chain under discussion was sequenced for a study of spatial heterogeneity in lung cancer. Documented time point: sample taken at primary tumor resection. Sequencing covered unsorted whole RNA taken from tumor, nontumor lung or frozen PBMC. One entry per CDR3 protein, called by TCRdb with MiXCR from the 5' RACE reads. The sample lists 45,000 to 65,000 distinct CDR3 sequences, approximately 7% occurring once. This clonotype was found a few times. The starting material was PBMCs, obtained at surgery. The origin of this receptor is a female donor with early-stage non-small cell lung cancer.

CDR3: CASSRGGQGDNEQYF. CDR3 nucleotide sequence: TGCGCCAGCAGCCGAGGGGGACAGGGAGACAACGAGCAGTACTTC. The chain uses TRBV4-3 and TRBJ2-7, with 9 bases fitting TRBD1. Germline lookup yields CDR1 LGHNA and CDR2 YSLEER. V shed 4 bases, J shed 5 bases, and the junction held 9 bases outside the gene matches. There are 15 residues in the CDR3.